This T cell receptor beta chain was identified during a study of blood T cell repertoires in COVID-19. V was cut by 4 bases and J by 10 bases, with 22 bases left in between. In germline, CDR1 is SGHTA, CDR2 FQGNSA. The CDR3 runs 16 residues. Participants had their cohort set by participant-reported clinical history. The protocol was immunoSEQ multiplex PCR, while the TCRdb copy is restricted to in-frame clones and leaves out a portion. The table records approximately 250,000 clones, about 91% of them present only once. Sequenced material: PBMCs or T cells enriched from blood (not recorded which). This chain joins TRBV7-2 and TRBJ1-4; D remains unclear. This sequence originates from a woman aged 40-49 years with acute COVID-19. DNA of the CDR3: TGTGCCAGCAGCTCCGAGGGCCGGGGATTAAGTGGAAAACTGTTTTTT. Amino acids: CASSSEGRGLSGKLFF. The full variable domain, with the rest looked up from reference TRBV7-2 and TRBJ1-4, is GAGVSQSPSNKVTEKGKDVELRCDPISGHTALYWYRQSLGQGLEFLIYFQGNSAPDKSGLPSDRFSAERTGGSVSTLTIQRTQQEDSAVYLCASSSEGRGLSGKLFFGSGTQLSVL.